This TCR beta chain was profiled in a study of T cell responses to AZD1222 COVID-19 vaccine (dated by TCRdb to 2020 to 2022). Context from the whole study: AZD1222 recipients with second doses at about 4 weeks or about 12 weeks were pooled, because spike-specific TCR depth and breadth did not differ between schedules. A total of 240 or so trial participants underwent TCR sequencing, of whom some 200 had received two doses of AZD1222 and 26 had received two doses of the MenACWY control vaccine. Trial participants were enrolled by age into subgroups of 18-55, 56-69 and 70-plus years, and about 150, 27 and 61 TCR-sequenced participants, respectively, were included in these subgroups.

The CDR3 holds 16 amino acids from the cysteine to the phenylalanine. The CDR3 DNA has 48 bases and is translated from base 1. From a lookup of the germline V gene, CDR1 and CDR2 are SGHVS and FNYEAQ. V is cut back by 6 bases and J by 5 bases, with 12 bases in the junction unmatched. The sample's time point label, decoded: baseline before first vaccination. Samples from vaccinated people were obtained from the UK trials COV001 and COV002, which included a single-blind randomized controlled phase 2/3 trial of AZD1222 (ChAdOx1 nCoV-19) in healthy adults. For TCRbeta chain sequencing, PBMC samples were collected from trial participants at day 0 and at day 28 after the second dose. In its sample, this clone was seen once. Its antigen has not been determined. There are no base qualities to consult, and no much larger clone falls within one base. Overall study results and their limits: Epitopes outside the regions mutated in the B.1.351 and B.1.1.7 variants were reportedly recognized by nearly half of the unique spike-specific TCRs. Participants were mostly white British and included more females than males, and it was suggested by the authors that clonal diversity may have been underestimated. Only five to seven AZD1222 recipients were SARS-CoV-2 seropositive at baseline, limiting conclusions about previously exposed vaccinees. Vaccine-associated CD4 TCRs spanned the whole spike protein, with dominant responses in regions 160-218 and 743-854. After two AZD1222 doses, both the breadth and the depth of spike-specific TCRs were significantly higher than at day 0 and than in MenACWY recipients. Because no day 14 peak-response samples were available, repertoires were characterized only after the peak T cell response. The 56-69-year group was small, and its depth increase did not reach significance, likely because of low power.

The CDR3 regions of human TCRbeta chains were analyzed by immunosequencing. Under the source paper's analysis protocol: Repertoire TCRs were matched against a reference library of SARS-CoV-2-specific TCRs generated with the MIRA antigen-specificity platform. Breadth was defined as the fraction of unique TCRs that were SARS-CoV-2-associated, and depth was defined as the fraction of total T cells that were SARS-CoV-2-associated. Using the MIRA data, each spike-specific TCR was assigned both to the spike region to which the TCR was reactive and to a CD4 or CD8 class. Log10-transformed breadth and depth values were compared by one-way ANOVA with Sidak's multiple comparisons tests. As stored in TCRdb, this immuneACCESS dataset retains in-frame rearrangements with V and J assigned. A fraction of the clones does not appear; measured against another copy, unresolved V genes explain less than half of the discrepancy, and the remainder lacks a known reason. The D gene and trimming were derived from the DNA, and the V and J assignments and clone size from that table. The sample contains 100,000 to 150,000 clones, roughly nine tenths of them found a single time. About 1.6% of the sample is in the top ten clones.

The rearranged segments are TRBV7-6 and TRBJ1-1; 10 of the junction bases match TRBD1. The clonotype comes from an adult in good health. The starting material was peripheral blood, obtained on day 0 of AZD1222 vaccination. The bases read TGTGCCAGCAGTCCCACTGCGACAGGGGGCGGAACTGAAGCTTTCTTT. This gives the protein CASSPTATGGGTEAFF.